These 13 T cell receptor beta chains came from one sample sequenced in a study of glioma-infiltrating T cells. TCR alpha and beta CDR3 regions were amplified from RNA using iRepertoire nested multiplex PCR. TCRdb reanalysed the multiplex PCR reads using MiXCR and keeps one entry per CDR3 protein. The sample contains roughly 190,000 distinct CDR3 sequences, 30% to 40% of which appear only once. Sequences were obtained from glioma tissue, nonneoplastic brain tissue, or PBMCs (not recorded which). Receptor source: a human donor with low-grade glioma or glioblastoma, undergoing nonglioma brain surgery, or in good health (not recorded which).

This clonotype was counted at least ten times. V and J are TRBV18 and TRBJ2-5; a weak D match, TRBD1 (5 bases). Trimming left V 0 bases short and J 4 bases short, with 9 bases between. Germline CDR1 reads KGHSH; CDR2 reads LQKENI. This CDR3 region has 14 residues. This CDR3 reads CASSPPGVRETQYF. CDR3 bases: TGTGCCAGCTCACCACCAGGGGTGAGAGAGACCCAGTACTTC.

This clonotype showed up many times. The gene calls are TRBV27 and TRBJ2-7; 8 bases agree with TRBD2. The V and J ends lost 2 bases and 9 bases, in that order; junction bases with no gene match: 6. CDR1 is MNHEY and CDR2 is SMNVEV in the germline V gene (reference sequence). The CDR3 loop spans 13 amino acids. CDR3 DNA: TGTGCCAGCAGTTTAGGTTCCGGGAGGGGGCAGTACTTC. It specifies CASSLGSGRGQYF.

This rearrangement joins TRBV28 to TRBJ2-5; 14 nucleotides line up with TRBD2. V shed 5 bases, J shed 2 bases, and the junction held 10 bases outside the gene matches. This CDR3 has 18 amino acids. The germline CDR1 and CDR2 sequences are MDHEN and SYDVKM. The CDR3 DNA reads TGTGCCAGCAGTGGCGGGACTAGCGGGAGTCGGAGGCAAGAGACCCAGTACTTC. Its protein is CASSGGTSGSRRQETQYF.

This clonotype showed up many times. The chain is built from TRBV5-1 and TRBJ1-1; maybe TRBD1 (5 bases). This CDR3 comprises 14 residues. V was cut by 6 bases and J by 3 bases, with 15 bases left in between. Germline V gene lookup returns CDR1 SGHRS and CDR2 YFSETQ. The CDR3 DNA is TGCGCCAGCACCACGTTGGGGCAGGACACTGAAGCTTTCTTT. Translated: CASTTLGQDTEAFF.

This clonotype was observed at least ten times. V is TRBV10-3 and J is TRBJ2-7; D gene ambiguous. The CDR3 extends over 13 amino acids. V shed 7 bases and J shed 0 bases, with 10 bases lying between them. CDR1 is ENHRY, CDR2 SYGVKD, per germline. The CDR3 is CAITPQSSYEQYF. The CDR3 DNA is TGTGCCATCACTCCCCAAAGCTCCTACGAGCAGTACTTC.

There are many counts of this clonotype. This chain connects TRBV28 to TRBJ2-6; D is unresolved. This CDR3 region has 15 residues. The ends were cut back, 6 bases at V and 0 bases at J, with 9 bases in the middle. Germline CDR1 is MDHEN and CDR2 is SYDVKM. In nucleotides, the CDR3 is TGTGCCAGCAGGGGCGGTAGCTCTGGGGCCAACGTCCTGACTTTC. Its protein is CASRGGSSGANVLTF.

This clonotype was seen a few times. The chain couples TRBV6-6 to TRBJ2-7, with 8 bases identical to TRBD2. Trimming at V came to 0 bases and at J to 1 base, leaving 11 bases not matched to a gene. CDR1 MNHNY and CDR2 SVGAGI come from the germline V gene (reference sequence). CDR3 length: 18 residues. The chain's CDR3 is CASSYSAGASGPSYEQYF. Written as DNA, the CDR3 is TGTGCCAGCAGTTACTCGGCAGGAGCTAGCGGGCCTTCCTACGAGCAGTACTTC.

Of note for this clonotype: A read error is possible here, since a much larger clone lies one base away. Given the absence of the conserved phenylalanine or tryptophan at the CDR3 end, a read error is likely. The rearrangement uses TRBV7-2 and TRBJ2-7; D unclear. Germline CDR1 is SGHTA and CDR2 is FQGNSA. This CDR3 spans 11 amino acids. Trimming removed 5 bases at V and 3 bases at J, with 5 bases between. CDR3 sequence (DNA): TGTGCCAGCAGCAATCGCTACGAGCAGTACTTG. Translation gives CASSNRYEQYL.

To note about this clonotype: This may stem from a read error, because a much larger clone lies one nucleotide away. The CDR3 DNA reads TGTGCCAGCAGTAAAGGACGGGACTTGAGAGAGCAGTACTTC. Translated: CASSKGRDLREQYF. This chain uses TRBV6-1 with TRBJ2-7, with D perhaps matching TRBD2 (6 bases). V was shortened by 5 bases and J by 7 bases, with 18 bases between the two germline ends. Germline CDR1 MNHNS, CDR2 SASEGT. CDR3 length equals 14 residues.

This clonotype was observed at least ten times. The chain carries TRBV6-2 or TRBV6-3 and TRBJ2-6; TRBD1 matches 11 bases. Trimming cost V 6 bases and J 0 bases; bases outside gene matches: 4. The CDR3 runs to 17 residues. Germline V gene lookup returns CDR1 MNHEY and CDR2 SVGEGT. CDR3 DNA sequence: TGTGCCAGCAGAACGGACAGGGGGCCCTCTGGGGCCAACGTCCTGACTTTC. This codes for CASRTDRGPSGANVLTF.

The gene calls are TRBV7-9 and TRBJ2-5; D is possibly TRBD2 (5 bases). Germline CDR1 is SEHNR and CDR2 is FQNEAQ (reference sequence). The germline V and J ends were trimmed by 5 bases and 4 bases, with 14 bases remaining between them. This CDR3 spans 14 amino acids. The CDR3 coding sequence is TGTGCCAGCAGCCCTCCCGGGGTGCTAGAGACCCAGTACTTC. It yields the protein CASSPPGVLETQYF. Combining the CDR3 with reference TRBV7-9 and TRBJ2-5 gives the whole variable domain DTGVSQNPRHKITKRGQNVTFRCDPISEHNRLYWYRQTLGQGPEFLTYFQNEAQLEKSRLLSDRFSAERPKGSFSTLEIQRTEQGDSAMYLCASSPPGVLETQYFGPGTRLLVL.

This clonotype was detected ten times or more. This rearrangement joins TRBV27 to TRBJ2-7, with D possibly being TRBD1 or TRBD2 (5 bases each). Trimming stripped 0 bases from V and 4 bases from J, with 10 bases between. In germline, CDR1 is MNHEY, CDR2 SMNVEV (reference sequence). This CDR3 spans 14 amino acids. CDR3 coding DNA: TGTGCCAGCAGTTTATCGGGGGTTAATTACGAGCAGTACTTC. It codes for CASSLSGVNYEQYF.

This clonotype was recorded many times. The genes are TRBV4-3 and TRBJ2-1; perhaps TRBD2 as D (6 bases). The ends were cut back, 0 bases at V and 15 bases at J, with 15 bases in the middle. The CDR3 is 13 amino acids. CDR1 and CDR2 (germline): LGHNA, YSLEER. The CDR3 here is CASSQDRTTVMFF. The DNA of the CDR3 is TGCGCCAGCAGCCAAGATCGGACTACCGTTATGTTCTTC.